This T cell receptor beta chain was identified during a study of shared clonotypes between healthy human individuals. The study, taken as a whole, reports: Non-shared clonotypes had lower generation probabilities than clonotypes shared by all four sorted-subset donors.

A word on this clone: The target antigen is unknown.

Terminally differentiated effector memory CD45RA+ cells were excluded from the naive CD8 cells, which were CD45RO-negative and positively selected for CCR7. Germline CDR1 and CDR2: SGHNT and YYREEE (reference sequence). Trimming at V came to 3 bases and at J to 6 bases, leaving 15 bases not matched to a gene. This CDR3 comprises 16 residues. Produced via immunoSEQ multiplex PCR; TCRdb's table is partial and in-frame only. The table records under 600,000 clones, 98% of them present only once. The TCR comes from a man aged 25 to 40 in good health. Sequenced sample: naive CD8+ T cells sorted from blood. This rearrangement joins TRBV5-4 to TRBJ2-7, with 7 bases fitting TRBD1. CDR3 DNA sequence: TGTGCCAGCAGCTCTAGTCCCACACCACAGGGGAGCGAGCAGTACTTC. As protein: CASSSSPTPQGSEQYF.